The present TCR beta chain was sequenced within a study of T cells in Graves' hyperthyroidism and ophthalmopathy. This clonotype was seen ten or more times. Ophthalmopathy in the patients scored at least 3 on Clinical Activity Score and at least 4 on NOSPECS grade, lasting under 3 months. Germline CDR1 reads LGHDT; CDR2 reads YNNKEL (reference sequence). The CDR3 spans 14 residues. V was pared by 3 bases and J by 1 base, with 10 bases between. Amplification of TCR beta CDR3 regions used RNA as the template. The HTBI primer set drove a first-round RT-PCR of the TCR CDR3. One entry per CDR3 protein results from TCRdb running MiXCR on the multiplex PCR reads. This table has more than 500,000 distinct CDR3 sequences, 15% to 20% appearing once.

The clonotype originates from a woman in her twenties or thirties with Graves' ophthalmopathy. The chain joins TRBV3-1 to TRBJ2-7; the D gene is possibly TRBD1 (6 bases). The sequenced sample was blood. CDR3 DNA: TGTGCCAGCAGCCAGCCCGGACAGTCCTACGAGCAGTACTTC. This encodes CASSQPGQSYEQYF.